This T cell receptor (beta chain) was observed in a study of T cells in localized non-small cell lung cancer. Study observations and caveats: Uninvolved adjacent lung showed peak T cell clonality, exceeding tumor. Among blood samples, higher T cell density accompanied longer overall survival. For the top 100 tumor clones, a median roughly 56 also appeared in adjacent lung.

The repertoire was sequenced with immunoSEQ multiplex PCR; TCRdb's copy has only in-frame clones and lacks some. The sample includes under 1,500 clones, roughly 30% of them seen just once. The CDR3 runs 14 residues. V lost 5 bases and J 1 base, leaving 11 bases between the germline ends. CDR1 is MNHGY and CDR2 is SAAAGT in the germline V gene. This clone has more than one count but fewer than ten. Its antigen is undetermined. This chain uses TRBV6-8 with TRBJ2-5; D is ambiguous. The sample consisted of lung tumor tissue, taken before any cancer treatment. This TCR derives from a male donor at least 60 years old with stage I lung adenocarcinoma. The CDR3 region is CASSVKGRQETQYF. The CDR3 nucleotides read TGTGCCAGCAGTGTAAAGGGTCGCCAAGAGACCCAGTACTTC.